The sequence of this TCR beta chain was determined in a study of T cells in Graves' hyperthyroidism and ophthalmopathy. This clonotype was seen at least ten times. Antigen: not known. TCR beta CDR3 region amplification was performed from RNA transcripts. First-round RT-PCR targeting the TCR CDR3 was performed with the HTBI primer set. TCRdb re-derived calls from the multiplex PCR reads in MiXCR, one entry per CDR3 protein. Of about 640,000 distinct CDR3 sequences listed, about 14% were seen once; the top ten hold roughly an eighth. Each diagnosis was grounded in clinical symptoms, serum thyroxine and TRAb, thyroid ultrasound, and orbital computed tomography. General study findings and limits: A model using 13 V-J features told ophthalmopathy apart from stable hyperthyroidism.

The V gene end was trimmed by 5 bases and the J gene end by 5 bases; junction bases not matched to a gene: 14. The CDR3 runs 16 residues. Germline assignment: CDR1 DFQATT and CDR2 SNEGSKA (reference sequence). The sequence came from a woman aged 45-65 years with Graves' ophthalmopathy. The chain uses TRBV20-1 and TRBJ1-5; TRBD1 matches at 8 bases. The sample consisted of blood. The DNA for the CDR3 is TGCAGTGCTTACAAGACGACAGGGGTGAGGGATCAGCCCCAGCATTTT. Protein product: CSAYKTTGVRDQPQHF.